The clone carrying this T cell receptor beta chain was observed a handful of times. This entry comes from a study of blood T cell repertoires in COVID-19. Overall study context: T cells, B-cell-depleted T cells, or PBMCs provided the cDNA or gDNA that served as material.

J gave up 1 base and V 0 bases, and 4 bases lay outside the gene matches. The CDR3 runs to 18 residues. Germline V gene sequence: CDR1 LGHNA, CDR2 YSLEER. Authors' data handling: Researchers report that nucleated cell counts were estimated from reference gene primer amplification. Sequencing used immunoSEQ multiplex PCR; TCRdb keeps in-frame clones, though not all of them. That table gives V, J and clone size, and the DNA gave D and trimming. The sample lists a few hundred thousand clones; 89% were seen once. The chain recombines TRBV4-3 with TRBJ2-6; 9 bases are shared with TRBD1. The sequence was collected from a young woman with COVID-19, enrolled during active disease. Sample: peripheral blood. The CDR3: CASSQDDRGRSGANVLTF. The CDR3 DNA follows: TGCGCCAGCAGCCAAGACGACAGGGGGAGGTCTGGGGCCAACGTCCTGACTTTC.